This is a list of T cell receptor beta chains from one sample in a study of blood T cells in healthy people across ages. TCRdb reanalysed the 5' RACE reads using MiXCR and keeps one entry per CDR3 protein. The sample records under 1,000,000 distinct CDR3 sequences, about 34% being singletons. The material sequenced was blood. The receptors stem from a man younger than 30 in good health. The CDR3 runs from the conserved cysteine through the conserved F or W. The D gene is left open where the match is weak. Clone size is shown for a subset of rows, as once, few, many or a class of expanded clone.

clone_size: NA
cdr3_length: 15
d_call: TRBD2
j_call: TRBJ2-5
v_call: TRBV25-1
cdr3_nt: TGTGCCAGCACGAAGGGACTAGCGAACCAAGAGACCCAGTACTTC
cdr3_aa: CASTKGLANQETQYF

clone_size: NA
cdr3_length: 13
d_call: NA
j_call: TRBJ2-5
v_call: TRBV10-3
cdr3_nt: TGTGCCATCAGTGGAACGGTGCAAGAGACCCAGTACTTC
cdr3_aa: CAISGTVQETQYF

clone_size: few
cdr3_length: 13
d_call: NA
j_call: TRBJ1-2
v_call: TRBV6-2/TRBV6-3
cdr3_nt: TGTGCCAGCAGTTACGGGGCAGGGGACGGCTACACCTTC
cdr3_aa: CASSYGAGDGYTF

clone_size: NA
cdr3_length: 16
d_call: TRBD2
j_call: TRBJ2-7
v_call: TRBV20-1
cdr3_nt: TGCAGTGCTAGTTGGGCTAGCGGGGGGAACAACTACGAGCAGTACTTC
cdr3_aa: CSASWASGGNNYEQYF

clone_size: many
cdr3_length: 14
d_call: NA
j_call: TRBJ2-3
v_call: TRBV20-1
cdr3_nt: TGCAGTGCCTATGATTCTAGTTTGACAGATACGCAGTATTTT
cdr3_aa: CSAYDSSLTDTQYF

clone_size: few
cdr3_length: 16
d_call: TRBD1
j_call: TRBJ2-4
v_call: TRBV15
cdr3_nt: TGTGCCACCAGCAGGAGTTTGGCAGGGGGTTCGAACATTCAGTACTTC
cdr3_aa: CATSRSLAGGSNIQYF

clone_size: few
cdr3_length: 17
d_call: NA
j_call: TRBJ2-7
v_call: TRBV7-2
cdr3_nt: TGTGCCAGCACCCCATCGGAGGGGGCAAAACATTCCTACGAGCAGTACTTC
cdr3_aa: CASTPSEGAKHSYEQYF

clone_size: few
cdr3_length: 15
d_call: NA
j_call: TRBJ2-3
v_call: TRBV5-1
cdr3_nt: TGCGCCACCACCGTCAATCCGGGAAGCACAGATACGCAGTATTTT
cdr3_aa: CATTVNPGSTDTQYF

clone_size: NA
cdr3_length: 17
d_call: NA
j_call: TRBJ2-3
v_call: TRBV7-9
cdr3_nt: TGTGCCAGCAGCTCCACCGGGCTAGAACATAGCACAGATACGCAGTATTTT
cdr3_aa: CASSSTGLEHSTDTQYF

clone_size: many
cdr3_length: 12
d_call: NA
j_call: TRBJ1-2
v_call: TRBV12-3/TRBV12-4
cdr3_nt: TGTGCCAGCGCCTCAGCTGGCTTTGGCTACACCTTC
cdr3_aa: CASASAGFGYTF

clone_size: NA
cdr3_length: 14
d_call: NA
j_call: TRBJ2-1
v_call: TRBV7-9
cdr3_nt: TGTGCCAGCAGCTTAGTACGGTCCTACAATGAGCAGTTCTTC
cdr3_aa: CASSLVRSYNEQFF